Listed below are T cell receptor beta chains from one sample, sequenced in a study of OX40 agonist ivuxolimab in advanced cancers. Sequencing used immunoSEQ multiplex PCR; TCRdb keeps in-frame clones, though not all of them. The sample has around 26,000 clones; under 90% are singletons. Sequenced here: CD4+ or CD8+ T cells sorted from blood, sampled in a trial of the OX40 agonist ivuxolimab. These receptors were obtained from an adult with an advanced solid tumor such as melanoma, head and neck, liver or kidney cancer. Each CDR3 is given with its conserved first and last residue. D genes are given only for firm matches. Only part of the rows carry a size: once, few, many, or a class if the clone is expanded.

d_call j_call clone_size v_call cdr3_aa cdr3_nt
. TRBJ2-1 . TRBV27 CASSLNRGGEQFF TGTGCCAGCAGTTTGAACAGGGGGGGTGAGCAGTTCTTC
. TRBJ1-5 . TRBV6-1 CASSEWSGYSNQPQHF TGTGCCAGCAGTGAGTGGAGTGGTTATAGCAATCAGCCCCAGCATTTT
. TRBJ2-1 . TRBV10-3 CAISMERYGSYNEQFF TGTGCCATCAGTATGGAGCGGTATGGTTCCTACAATGAGCAGTTCTTC
. TRBJ1-4 . TRBV6-1 CASSSRRGWEKLFF TGTGCCAGCAGTTCTAGGAGGGGCTGGGAAAAACTGTTTTTT
. TRBJ1-1 . TRBV6-5 CASGVAEAFF TGTGCCAGCGGGGTCGCTGAAGCTTTCTTT
. TRBJ2-3 . TRBV25-1 CASSEYGGPRSDTQYF TGTGCCAGCAGTGAATATGGGGGTCCCCGTTCAGATACGCAGTATTTT
TRBD1 TRBJ1-1 . TRBV7-6 CASSLDAGGTEAFF TGTGCCAGCAGCTTAGACGCAGGGGGTACTGAAGCTTTCTTT
. TRBJ1-1 . TRBV5-4 CASSLGGIEAFF TGTGCCAGCAGCTTGGGGGGAATAGAAGCTTTCTTT
TRBD1 TRBJ1-4 . TRBV7-8 CASSFGQGNEKLFF TGTGCCAGCAGCTTTGGACAGGGTAATGAAAAACTGTTTTTT
. TRBJ2-1 once TRBV7-8 CATGVGNEQFF TGTGCCACCGGGGTCGGCAATGAGCAGTTCTTC
TRBD1 TRBJ1-1 . TRBV27 CASSLVRGRGTEAFF TGTGCCAGCAGTTTGGTCAGGGGGAGGGGCACTGAAGCTTTCTTT
TRBD2 TRBJ2-1 . TRBV9 CASSDSGVTYNEQFF TGTGCCAGCAGCGATAGCGGGGTTACCTACAATGAGCAGTTCTTC
. TRBJ1-1 . TRBV7-6 CASTQGGVDTEAFF TGTGCCAGCACCCAGGGAGGGGTCGACACTGAAGCTTTCTTT
TRBD1 TRBJ2-7 . TRBV29-1 CSVDSGQVDPEQYF TGCAGCGTTGACTCGGGACAGGTGGATCCCGAGCAGTACTTC
. TRBJ2-7 . TRBV7-7 CASSLGEEGFEQYF TGTGCTAGCAGCTTAGGGGAGGAAGGGTTCGAGCAGTACTTC
TRBD2 TRBJ2-1 . TRBV18 CASSPRVSGGQNNEQFF TGTGCCAGCTCACCACGGGTTAGCGGGGGCCAAAACAATGAGCAGTTCTTC
. TRBJ2-1 . TRBV14 CASSHTGGTRSYNEQFF TGTGCCAGCAGCCATACTGGCGGGACTCGATCCTACAATGAGCAGTTCTTC